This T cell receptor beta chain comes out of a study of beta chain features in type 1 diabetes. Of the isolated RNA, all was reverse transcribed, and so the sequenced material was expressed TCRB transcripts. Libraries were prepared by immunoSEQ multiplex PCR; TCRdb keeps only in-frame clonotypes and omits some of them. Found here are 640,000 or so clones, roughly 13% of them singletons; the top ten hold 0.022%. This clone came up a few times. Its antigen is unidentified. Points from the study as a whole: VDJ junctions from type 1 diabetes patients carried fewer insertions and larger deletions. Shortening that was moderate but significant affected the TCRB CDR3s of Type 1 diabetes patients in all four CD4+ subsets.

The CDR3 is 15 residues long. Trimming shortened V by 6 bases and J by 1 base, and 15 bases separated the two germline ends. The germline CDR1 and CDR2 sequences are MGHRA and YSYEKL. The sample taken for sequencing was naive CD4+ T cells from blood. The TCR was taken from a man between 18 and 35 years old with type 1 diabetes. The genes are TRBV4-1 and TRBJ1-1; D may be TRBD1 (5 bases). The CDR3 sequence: CASRGVQGENTEAFF. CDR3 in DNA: TGCGCCAGCAGGGGGGTTCAAGGGGAGAACACTGAAGCTTTCTTT.